The 31 T cell receptor beta chains listed next were all sequenced from one sample in a study of blood T cell repertoires in COVID-19. Assay used: immunoSEQ multiplex PCR; TCRdb lists only in-frame clones, some missing. Seen here are about 280,000 clones, around 85% observed once, and the top ten hold 2% to 2.5%. Sequencing input: peripheral blood. The source of these receptors is a woman in her twenties or thirties who had recovered from COVID-19.

This rearrangement joins TRBV4-1 to TRBJ1-2; 7 nucleotides line up with TRBD1. J lost 4 bases, V lost 2 bases, and 7 bases had no gene match. The CDR3 has 15 residues. Per germline, CDR1 MGHRA and CDR2 YSYEKL. The CDR3 loop reads CASSQPDRSAYGYTF. In nucleotides, the CDR3 is TGCGCCAGCAGCCAACCGGACAGGAGCGCCTATGGCTACACCTTC.

The chain combines TRBV11-2 with TRBJ2-1; TRBD2 agrees at 12 bases. The CDR3 is made up of 16 amino acids. From germline, CDR1 is SGHAT and CDR2 FQNNGV. Losses at the gene ends were 3 bases for V and 7 bases for J; bases not matched to a gene: 7. Here the CDR3 reads CASSFTGLAGRNEQFF. The CDR3 DNA follows: TGTGCCAGCAGCTTCACTGGACTAGCGGGAAGGAATGAGCAGTTCTTC.

This chain links TRBV6-5 with TRBJ2-7; a possible D gene is TRBD1 (5 bases). Deletions cut 7 bases from V and 5 bases from J, with 12 bases between. The CDR3 has 12 amino acids. The germline V gene has CDR1 MNHEY and CDR2 SVGAGI. The CDR3 bases are TGTGCCAGCAAAGGGGTAGAAAACGAGCAGTACTTC. Protein sequence: CASKGVENEQYF.

V usage is TRBV18 and J usage is TRBJ1-2, with 8 bases that match TRBD1. With 2 bases clipped from V and 4 bases from J, the junction kept 6 bases outside the gene matches. Looked up from germline, CDR1 is KGHSH and CDR2 is LQKENI. The length of the CDR3 is 15 residues. The CDR3 DNA reads as TGTGCCAGCTCACCAGGCGGGACAGGCTCCTATGGCTACACCTTC. Residues: CASSPGGTGSYGYTF. Looking up the rest from reference TRBV18 and TRBJ1-2 gives the full variable domain: NAGVMQNPRHLVRRRGQEARLRCSPMKGHSHVYWYRQLPEEGLKFMVYLQKENIIDESGMPKERFSAEFPKEGPSILRIQQVVRGDSAAYFCASSPGGTGSYGYTFGSGTRLTVV.

This clone was recorded once. This chain joins TRBV5-4 and TRBJ2-5; perhaps TRBD1 as D (7 bases). The CDR3 consists of 14 residues. The V and J ends lost 3 bases and 5 bases respectively, with 14 bases between them. Germline-derived CDR1 and CDR2 are SGHNT and YYREEE (reference sequence). CDR3 loop: CASSSPGGTETQYF. DNA of the CDR3: TGTGCCAGCAGCTCCCCAGGGGGGACGGAGACCCAGTACTTC.

This clone occurred a few times. V usage is TRBV19 and J usage is TRBJ1-1, with D maybe TRBD1 (6 bases). The V and J ends lost 9 bases and 4 bases respectively, with 12 bases between them. Looked up from germline, CDR1 is LNHDA and CDR2 is SQIVND (reference sequence). The CDR3 runs to 12 residues. This chain's CDR3 is CASAPGVTEAFF. Here the CDR3 DNA reads TGTGCCAGCGCCCCAGGGGTCACTGAAGCTTTCTTT.

V gene TRBV4-1 combines with J gene TRBJ2-1, with TRBD2 matching over 8 bases. Germline V gives CDR1 MGHRA, CDR2 YSYEKL. With 0 bases clipped from V and 2 bases from J, the junction kept 6 bases outside the gene matches. There are 17 residues in the CDR3. CDR3 sequence: CASSQEELADTYNEQFF. DNA for the CDR3: TGCGCCAGCAGCCAAGAGGAACTAGCGGATACCTACAATGAGCAGTTCTTC.

This chain connects TRBV1 to TRBJ2-2; the table names TRBD1, a call not compared with the DNA. TRBV1 is a known pseudogene. CDR3 length: 16 amino acids. The CDR3 spells CTSSHPGTGDTGELFF. In DNA, the CDR3 is TGCACCAGCAGCCACCCCGGGACAGGGGACACCGGGGAGCTGTTTTTT.

This clone has only one observation. The chain has TRBV6-2 or TRBV6-3 and TRBJ2-5; 11 bases line up with TRBD1. The CDR3 covers 15 residues. Trimming took 4 bases from V and 0 from J; bases not matched to a gene: 1. The germline V gene encodes CDR1 MNHEY and CDR2 SVGEGT. The CDR3 reads CASSSGQGDQETQYF. The CDR3 bases are TGTGCCAGCAGTTCGGGACAGGGGGACCAAGAGACCCAGTACTTC.

This chain links TRBV14 with TRBJ1-2, with D tentatively TRBD1 (5 bases). The CDR3 is 16 amino acids. Germline lookup yields CDR1 SGHDN and CDR2 FVKESK. Trimming shortened V by 0 bases and J by 6 bases, and 17 bases separated the two germline ends. CDR3 DNA: TGTGCCAGCAGCCAAGAGATGGCAGGGTGGAAGAATGGCTACACCTTC. Translation gives CASSQEMAGWKNGYTF. Full variable domain (rest looked up from reference TRBV14 and TRBJ1-2): EAGVTQFPSHSVIEKGQTVTLRCDPISGHDNLYWYRRVMGKEIKFLLHFVKESKQDESGMPNNRFLAERTGGTYSTLKVQPAELEDSGVYFCASSQEMAGWKNGYTFGSGTRLTVV.

This clone has more than one count but fewer than ten. The DNA for the CDR3 is TGTGCCACCAGCACCCGACAGGGAAATCAGCCCCAGCATTTT. Its protein product is CATSTRQGNQPQHF. The chain joins TRBV15 to TRBJ1-5; 7 nucleotides line up with TRBD1. V trimming: 4 bases; J trimming: 4 bases; junction bases outside the gene matches: 4. Germline loops: CDR1 LNHNV, CDR2 YYDKDF (reference sequence). The length of the CDR3 is 14 residues. The variable domain in full, with the rest retrieved from reference TRBV15 and TRBJ1-5, is DAMVIQNPRYQVTQFGKPVTLSCSQTLNHNVMYWYQQKSSQAPKLLFHYYDKDFNNEADTPDNFQSRRPNTSFCFLDIRSPGLGDTAMYLCATSTRQGNQPQHFGDGTRLSIL.

The CDR3 region is CASSFGARGRYNEQFF. CDR3 in DNA: TGTGCCAGCAGTTTTGGGGCCAGGGGCAGGTACAATGAGCAGTTCTTC. This chain joins TRBV28 and TRBJ2-1, with D perhaps TRBD1 (6 bases). This CDR3 is 16 amino acids long. The V end was cut by 3 bases, the J end by 4 bases, with 16 bases between. CDR1 and CDR2 from the germline V gene are MDHEN and SYDVKM.

The V and J genes are TRBV5-1 and TRBJ2-7; 8 bases line up with TRBD1. The CDR3 extends over 15 amino acids. Trimming at V came to 3 bases and at J to 4 bases, leaving 9 bases not matched to a gene. CDR1 is SGHRS, CDR2 YFSETQ, per germline. The CDR3 sequence: CASSSLRGQGYEQYF. DNA of the CDR3: TGCGCCAGCAGCTCACTCCGAGGACAGGGATACGAGCAGTACTTC.

The V and J genes are TRBV4-1 and TRBJ1-1; 9 bases agree with TRBD1. The trim removed 4 bases at V and 6 bases at J, leaving 9 bases unmatched. The CDR3 has 15 amino acids. Germline values: CDR1 MGHRA, CDR2 YSYEKL. The CDR3 region has the DNA TGCGCCAGCAGCCGGGACGGACAGGGGTTCGCTGAAGCTTTCTTT. It specifies CASSRDGQGFAEAFF.

The gene calls are TRBV5-4 and TRBJ2-7; 7 bases agree with TRBD2. V lost 3 bases, J lost 2 bases, and 14 bases stayed unmatched. Per the germline V gene, CDR1 is SGHNT and CDR2 is YYREEE (reference sequence). The CDR3 contains 17 residues. CDR3 in amino acids: CASSYGLAGALTYEQYF. The CDR3 DNA sequence: TGTGCCAGCAGCTATGGGCTTGCGGGAGCTCTGACCTACGAGCAGTACTTC.

The chain carries TRBV2 and TRBJ2-2; D not certain. Germline loops: CDR1 SNHLY, CDR2 FYNNEI. V was trimmed by 0 bases and J by 0 bases, leaving 8 bases between them. The CDR3 covers 16 residues. CDR3 amino acids: CASSEAFYTNTGELFF. Written as DNA, the CDR3 is TGTGCCAGCAGTGAAGCGTTTTATACGAACACCGGGGAGCTGTTTTTT. The variable domain in full, with the rest retrieved from reference TRBV2 and TRBJ2-2, is EPEVTQTPSHQVTQMGQEVILRCVPISNHLYFYWYRQILGQKVEFLVSFYNNEISEKSEIFDDQFSVERPDGSNFTLKIRSTKLEDSAMYFCASSEAFYTNTGELFFGEGSRLTVL.

This sequence joins TRBV5-6 and TRBJ1-5, with TRBD1 matching 8 bases. Germline values: CDR1 SGHDT, CDR2 YYEEEE. The CDR3 spans 13 residues. With V trimmed by 5 bases and J by 6 bases, 4 bases remained unmatched. As DNA, the CDR3 is TGTGCCAGCAGTCGGACAGGGACTCAGCCCCAGCATTTT. Encoded protein: CASSRTGTQPQHF.

The chain recombines TRBV6-2 or TRBV6-3 with TRBJ1-2; 8 positions match TRBD1. The CDR3 is 14 residues long. Trimming removed 0 bases from V and 6 bases from J; junction bases left unmatched: 3. Germline V gene sequence: CDR1 MNHEY, CDR2 SVGEGT. CDR3 in amino acids: CASSYSTGANGYTF. CDR3 in DNA: TGTGCCAGCAGTTACTCGACAGGGGCTAATGGCTACACCTTC.

This clone appeared a single time. The chain links TRBV4-2 to TRBJ1-1; 7 bases map to TRBD1. The ends lost 0 bases at V and 1 base at J; junction bases unmatched: 8. The V gene's germline CDR1 is LGHNA and CDR2 YNFKEQ. This CDR3 comprises 17 residues. CDR3 protein: CASSQDSGDRTNTEAFF. DNA for the CDR3: TGTGCCAGCAGCCAAGATTCGGGGGACAGAACGAACACTGAAGCTTTCTTT.

The chain has TRBV29-1 and TRBJ2-3; possible D gene TRBD2, 5 bases. The germline V gene has CDR1 SQVTM and CDR2 ANQGSEA. V gave up 4 bases and J gave up 1 base, with 6 bases separating them. The CDR3 sequence is 12 residues long. The CDR3 DNA follows: TGCAGCGTTGTGGAGGGCACAGATACGCAGTATTTT. This gives the protein CSVVEGTDTQYF.

The V gene is TRBV4-1, the J gene TRBJ1-2, with 7 bases aligning to TRBD1. From germline, CDR1 is MGHRA and CDR2 YSYEKL. The CDR3 sequence is 15 residues long. V dropped 5 bases and J dropped 8; count of bases not matched to a gene: 14. This CDR3 is CASSKWDRRFGGYTF. CDR3 DNA sequence: TGCGCCAGCAGCAAATGGGACAGACGCTTTGGAGGCTACACCTTC.

The J gene is TRBJ2-7, the V gene TRBV10-3; TRBD2 might be the D (6 bases). V lost 1 base, J lost 0 bases, and 10 bases lay in between. CDR3 length: 15 residues. Germline assignment: CDR1 ENHRY and CDR2 SYGVKD. The CDR3 bases are TGTGCCATCAGTGAGTTCTTCGGGAGCTCCTACGAGCAGTACTTC. Translating gives CAISEFFGSSYEQYF.

The chain recombines TRBV5-1 with TRBJ1-2, with 11 positions matching TRBD1. The CDR3 runs 12 residues. The germline CDR1 and CDR2 sequences are SGHRS and YFSETQ. V shed 9 bases and J 8 bases; nucleotides not matched to a gene: 6. As DNA, the CDR3 is TGCGCCACCTCGGGACAGGGGGGCGGCTACACCTTC. This encodes CATSGQGGGYTF.

In DNA form, the CDR3 reads TGTGCCAGCAGCCCGACTAGCGGAGCGAACACCGGGGAGCTGTTTTTT. This codes for CASSPTSGANTGELFF. This chain uses TRBV14 with TRBJ2-2, with TRBD2 matching over 9 bases. The CDR3 has 16 amino acids. V dropped 4 bases and J dropped 0; count of bases not matched to a gene: 3. Germline CDR1 SGHDN, CDR2 FVKESK.

This chain joins TRBV19 and TRBJ2-3; the match to TRBD1 covers 8 bases. The CDR3 length is 16 residues. The junction had 11 bases not matched to a gene; V was cut back by 7 bases and J by 2 bases. The germline V gene has CDR1 LNHDA and CDR2 SQIVND (reference sequence). The CDR3 DNA follows: TGTGCCAGTACAGGGGGCGCCAGTTCAATCACAGATACGCAGTATTTT. This encodes CASTGGASSITDTQYF.

The chain joins TRBV4-3 to TRBJ2-3; TRBD2 matches 8 bases. This CDR3 comprises 15 residues. Germline CDR1 reads LGHNA; CDR2 reads YSLEER. The V and J ends lost 2 bases and 4 bases, in that order; junction bases with no gene match: 5. The CDR3 protein is CASSQSPGLADTQYF. DNA for the CDR3: TGCGCCAGCAGCCAATCACCGGGACTAGCAGATACGCAGTATTTT.

The chain carries TRBV7-9 and TRBJ2-7, with D possibly matching TRBD2 (6 bases). V was clipped by 6 bases and J by 3 bases, with 15 bases between them. Germline-derived CDR1 and CDR2 are SEHNR and FQNEAQ (reference sequence). The CDR3 contains 14 residues. CDR3 protein: CASSRAREIYEQYF. For the CDR3, the DNA is TGTGCCAGCAGTCGAGCACGGGAGATCTACGAGCAGTACTTC. Combining the CDR3 with reference TRBV7-9 and TRBJ2-7 gives the whole variable domain DTGVSQNPRHKITKRGQNVTFRCDPISEHNRLYWYRQTLGQGPEFLTYFQNEAQLEKSRLLSDRFSAERPKGSFSTLEIQRTEQGDSAMYLCASSRAREIYEQYFGPGTRLTVT.

The chain has TRBV4-3 and TRBJ2-1; D is perhaps TRBD2 (5 bases). Germline CDR1 is LGHNA and CDR2 is YSLEER. This CDR3 has 15 amino acids. Trimming removed 0 bases at V and 4 bases at J, with 10 bases between. CDR3: CASSQDPAEYNEQFF. DNA of the CDR3: TGCGCCAGCAGCCAAGATCCAGCGGAATACAATGAGCAGTTCTTC.

The sample holds one count of this clone. This chain connects TRBV10-3 to TRBJ2-5, with 10 bases that match TRBD1. Germline V CDR1 and CDR2: ENHRY, SYGVKD. This CDR3 spans 14 amino acids. With V trimmed by 2 bases and J by 5 bases, 2 bases remained unmatched. CDR3: CAISEAGQGETQYF. CDR3 coding DNA: TGTGCCATCAGTGAGGCGGGACAGGGGGAGACCCAGTACTTC.

The rearrangement joins TRBV19 to TRBJ2-3; D is unresolved. V lost 9 bases and J lost 5, with 9 bases in between. Germline loops: CDR1 LNHDA, CDR2 SQIVND (reference sequence). The CDR3 is 11 amino acids. This CDR3 is CASLRGDTQYF. The CDR3 bases are TGTGCCAGCCTCCGCGGAGATACGCAGTATTTT. The variable domain in full, completed from reference TRBV19 and TRBJ2-3, reads DGGITQSPKYLFRKEGQNVTLSCEQNLNHDAMYWYRQDPGQGLRLIYYSQIVNDFQKGDIAEGYSVSREKKESFPLTVTSAQKNPTAFYLCASLRGDTQYFGPGTRLTVL.

The V and J genes are TRBV19 and TRBJ1-2; D uncertain. CDR1 is LNHDA, CDR2 SQIVND, per germline (reference sequence). V lost 1 base and J lost 0, with 15 bases in between. The CDR3 runs 17 residues. DNA for the CDR3: TGTGCCAGTAGTATAGTCGGCGGGAGGACGGCTAACTATGGCTACACCTTC. Protein: CASSIVGGRTANYGYTF.